Listed here is a single T cell receptor beta chain. This sample is part of a study of blood T cell repertoires in COVID-19. About the research overall: Whether acute or convalescent, the COVID-19 samples came from the United States, Italy and Spain. Sample material is recorded as cDNA or gDNA derived from T cells, B-cell-depleted T cells, or PBMCs.

Authors' processing steps: Amplification from reference gene primers served as the basis for estimated nucleated cell counts. Using immunoSEQ multiplex PCR, the repertoire was profiled, and TCRdb retains in-frame clones only, with some absent. V, J and clone size were drawn from that table, and D and trimming were deduced from the DNA. The sample holds 90,000 to 120,000 clones, around 91% seen once. Per the germline V gene, CDR1 is GTSNPN and CDR2 is SVGIG (reference sequence). The length of the CDR3 is 13 residues. V gave up 7 bases and J gave up 4 bases; unmatched junction bases: 8. The TCR originated in a woman of 80 years or more with acute or convalescent COVID-19. The chain carries TRBV30 and TRBJ2-7; TRBD1 matches 9 bases. The sample consisted of peripheral blood. CDR3 region: CALETGGEYEQYF. CDR3 in DNA: TGTGCCTTAGAGACAGGGGGGGAGTACGAGCAGTACTTC.